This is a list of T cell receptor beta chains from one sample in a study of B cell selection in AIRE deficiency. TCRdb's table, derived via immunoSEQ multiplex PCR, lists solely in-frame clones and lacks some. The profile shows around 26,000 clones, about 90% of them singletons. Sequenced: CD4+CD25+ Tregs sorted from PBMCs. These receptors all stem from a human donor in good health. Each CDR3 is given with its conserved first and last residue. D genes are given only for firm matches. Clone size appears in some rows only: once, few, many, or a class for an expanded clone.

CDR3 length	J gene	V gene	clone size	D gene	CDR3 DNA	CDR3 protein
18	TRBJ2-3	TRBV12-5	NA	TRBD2	TGTGCTAGTGTTAAGCGAGCGGGGGGGCCTCCCTTGCCAGATACGCAGTATTTT	CASVKRAGGPPLPDTQYF
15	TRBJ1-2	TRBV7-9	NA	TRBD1	TGTGCCAGCAGCTTAGCGGACAGGCCAAACTATGGCTACACCTTC	CASSLADRPNYGYTF
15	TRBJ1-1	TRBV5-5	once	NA	TGTGCCAGCAGCACCTCTCCCACAGGGCACACTGAAGCTTTCTTT	CASSTSPTGHTEAFF
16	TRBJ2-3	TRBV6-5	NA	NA	TGTGCCAGCAGTTTTGCGGTGGCGGGCGGCACAGATACGCAGTATTTT	CASSFAVAGGTDTQYF
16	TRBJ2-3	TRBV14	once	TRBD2	TGTGCCAGCAGCCGCCGTAGCGGGGGGATCACAGATACGCAGTATTTT	CASSRRSGGITDTQYF
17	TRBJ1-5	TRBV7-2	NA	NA	TGTGCCAGCAGCTTAGAATTGGCATCCTATAGCAATCAGCCCCAGCATTTT	CASSLELASYSNQPQHF
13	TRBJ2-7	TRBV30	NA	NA	TGTGCCTGGAGTACCTCACAGGGATACGAGCAGTACTTC	CAWSTSQGYEQYF
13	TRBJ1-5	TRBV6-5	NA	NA	TGTGCCAGCAGTTACTCGTTCAATCAGCCCCAGCATTTT	CASSYSFNQPQHF
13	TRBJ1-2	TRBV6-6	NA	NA	TGTGCCAGCAGTTACCCGGGGGGGGAAGGCTACACCTTC	CASSYPGGEGYTF
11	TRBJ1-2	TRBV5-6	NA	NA	TGTGCCAGCAGCTTAAGATATGGCTACACCTTC	CASSLRYGYTF
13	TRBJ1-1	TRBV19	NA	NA	TGTGCCAGTAACCGGGGGACGAACACTGAAGCTTTCTTT	CASNRGTNTEAFF
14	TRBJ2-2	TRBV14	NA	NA	TGTGCCAGCAGCCATAATCAGGGTTACGGGGAGCTGTTTTTT	CASSHNQGYGELFF
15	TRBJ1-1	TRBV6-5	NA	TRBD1	TGTGCCAGCCTCCTGTACAGGGGAATGAACACTGAAGCTTTCTTT	CASLLYRGMNTEAFF
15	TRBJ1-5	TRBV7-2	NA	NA	TGTGCCAGCAGCTCCCGGAGGGGTCCAAATGAGCCCCAGCATTTT	CASSSRRGPNEPQHF
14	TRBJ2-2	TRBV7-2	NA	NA	TGTGCCAGCAGCCTAGGGGGGGGCACCGGGGAGCTGTTTTTT	CASSLGGGTGELFF
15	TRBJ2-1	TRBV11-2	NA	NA	TGTGCCAGCAGCCCCCTGGGCAAGGGCCGAGCTGAGCAGTTCTTC	CASSPLGKGRAEQFF
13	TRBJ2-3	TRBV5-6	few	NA	TGTGCCAGCAGCTTGGATCGCACAGATACGCAGTATTTT	CASSLDRTDTQYF
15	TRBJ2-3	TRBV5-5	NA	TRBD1	TGTGCCAGCAGCTTGACAGGGGGCGTCACAGATACGCAGTATTTT	CASSLTGGVTDTQYF
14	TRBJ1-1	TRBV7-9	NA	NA	TGTGCCAGCAGCCTTTCGAGACTGAACACTGAAGCTTTCTTT	CASSLSRLNTEAFF
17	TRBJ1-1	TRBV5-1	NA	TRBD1	TGCGCCAGCAGCTTTCTTTCAGGACAGGGGGCTCTCACTGAAGCTTTCTTT	CASSFLSGQGALTEAFF
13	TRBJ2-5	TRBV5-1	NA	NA	TGCGCCAGCAGTGTCCTCCGGGGGGAGACCCAGTACTTC	CASSVLRGETQYF
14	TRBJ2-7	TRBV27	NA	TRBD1	TGTGCCAGCAGTTTCCGGGACAGGGTGCACTGGCAGTACTTC	CASSFRDRVHWQYF
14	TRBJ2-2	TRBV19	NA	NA	TGTGCCAGTAGTATAGGCGGGGGCCCCGGGGAGCTGTTTTTT	CASSIGGGPGELFF
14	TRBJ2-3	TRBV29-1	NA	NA	TGCAGCTATTGTAAGGACCTTAGCACAGATACGCAGTATTTT	CSYCKDLSTDTQYF
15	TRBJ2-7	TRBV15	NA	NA	TGTGCCACCAGCAGAGATAAGGCGGGGAATGGCGAGCAGTACTTC	CATSRDKAGNGEQYF
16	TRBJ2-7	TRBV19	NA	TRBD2	TGTGCCAGTAGTATAGAAAGGACTAGAAGCTATCACGAGCAGTACTTC	CASSIERTRSYHEQYF
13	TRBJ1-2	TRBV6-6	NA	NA	TGTGCCAGCAGTTATGAGGTATTTGGTGGCTACACCTTC	CASSYEVFGGYTF
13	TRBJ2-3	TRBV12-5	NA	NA	TGTGCTAGTGGTTTGATAGGGGCAGATACGCAGTATTTT	CASGLIGADTQYF
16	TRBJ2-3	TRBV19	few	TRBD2	TGTGCCAGTAGTGTCGGACTAGCGGGGGGCACAGATACGCAGTATTTT	CASSVGLAGGTDTQYF
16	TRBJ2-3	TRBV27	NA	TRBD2	TGTGCCAGCAGGGTGACTAGCGGGGGTATCACAGATACGCAGTATTTT	CASRVTSGGITDTQYF
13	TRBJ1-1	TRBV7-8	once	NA	TGTGCCAGCAGCTTAGAGGTTAACACTGAAGCTTTCTTT	CASSLEVNTEAFF
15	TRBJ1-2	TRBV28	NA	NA	TGTGCCAGCAGTTTAAGCGTTCGGGATACCTATGGCTACACCTTC	CASSLSVRDTYGYTF
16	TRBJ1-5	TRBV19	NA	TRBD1	TGTGCCAGTAGTTCCTGGGACAGGGGAGGCAATCAGCCCCAGCATTTT	CASSSWDRGGNQPQHF
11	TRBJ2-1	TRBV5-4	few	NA	TGTGCCAGCAGCGCGCGCAATGAGCAGTTCTTC	CASSARNEQFF
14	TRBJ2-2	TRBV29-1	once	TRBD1	TGCAGCACTACAGGGGGCACGAACACCGGGGAGCTGTTTTTT	CSTTGGTNTGELFF
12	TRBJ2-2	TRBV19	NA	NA	TGTGCCAGTAGCTTGGTAGTCGGGGAGCTGTTTTTT	CASSLVVGELFF
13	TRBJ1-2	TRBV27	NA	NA	TGTGCCAGCAGTCGTAGCGGGGTGCAAGGCTACACCTTC	CASSRSGVQGYTF
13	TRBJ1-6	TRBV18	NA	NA	TGTGCCAGCTCACCTGAGGAGGATTCACCCCTCCACTTT	CASSPEEDSPLHF
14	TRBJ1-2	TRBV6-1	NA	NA	TGTGCCAGCAGTGAGGGGCAGGTCATCTATGGCTACACCTTC	CASSEGQVIYGYTF
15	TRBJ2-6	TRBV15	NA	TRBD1	TGTGCCACCAGAACCCGGGACAGTAAGGGAAACGTCCTGACTTTC	CATRTRDSKGNVLTF
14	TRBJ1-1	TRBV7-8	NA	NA	TGTGCCAGCAGTTATGGGACATTGAACACTGAAGCTTTCTTT	CASSYGTLNTEAFF
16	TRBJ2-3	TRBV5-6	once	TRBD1	TGTGCCAGCAGCCCACGGGACAGGGGAGGGACAGATACGCAGTATTTT	CASSPRDRGGTDTQYF
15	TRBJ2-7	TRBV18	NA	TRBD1	TGTGCCAGCTCACCAGTAGGGGACAGGGCCTACGAGCAGTACTTC	CASSPVGDRAYEQYF
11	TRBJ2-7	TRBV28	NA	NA	TGTGCCAGCAGTTTACTCTACGAGCAGTACTTC	CASSLLYEQYF
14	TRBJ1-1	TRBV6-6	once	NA	TGTGCCAGCAGTTACTCGGGGGGTGAACCTGAAGCTTTCTTT	CASSYSGGEPEAFF
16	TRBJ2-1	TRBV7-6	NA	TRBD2	TGTGCCAGCAGCTTAAGAGGGACTAGCGTCTACAATGAGCAGTTCTTC	CASSLRGTSVYNEQFF
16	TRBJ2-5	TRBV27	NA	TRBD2	TGTGCCAGCAGTCCGCGGACTAGCGGGGGTCAAGAGACCCAGTACTTC	CASSPRTSGGQETQYF
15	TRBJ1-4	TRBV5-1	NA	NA	TGCGCCAGCAGCTTGGGGGCAGGGTCTAATGAAAAACTGTTTTTT	CASSLGAGSNEKLFF
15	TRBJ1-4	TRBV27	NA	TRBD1	TGTGCCAGCAGTTCCCTCGCTCAGGGGGTCGAAAAACTGTTTTTT	CASSSLAQGVEKLFF
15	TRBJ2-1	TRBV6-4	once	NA	TGTGCCAGCAGCCCCGGGACGAAAGATTACAATGAGCAGTTCTTC	CASSPGTKDYNEQFF
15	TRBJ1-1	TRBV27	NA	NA	TGTGCCAGCAGTCACACAGGGTTTCGGATAACTGAAGCTTTCTTT	CASSHTGFRITEAFF
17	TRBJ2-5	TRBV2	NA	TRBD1	TGTGCCAGCAGTGAAGCGTTTGGGACAGGGAGACAAGAGACCCAGTACTTC	CASSEAFGTGRQETQYF
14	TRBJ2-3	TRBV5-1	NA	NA	TGCGCCAGCAGCTTGGTTGCAGGGCCAGATACGCAGTATTTT	CASSLVAGPDTQYF
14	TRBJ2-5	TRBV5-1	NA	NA	TGCGCCAGCAGCTCGGACAGCCTCCAAGAGACCCAGTACTTC	CASSSDSLQETQYF